What follows are 18 T cell receptor beta chains derived from one specimen sequenced in a study of yellow fever vaccine responses in identical twins. TCRdb passed the RT-PCR reads through MiXCR, listing each CDR3 protein once. The sample lists some 810 distinct CDR3 sequences, 81% seen once, with about 15% in the top ten. Material: T cells from blood (PBMCs), unsorted or a sorted subset (not recorded which), obtained before or after yellow fever vaccination (not recorded which). The receptor source for this set is a female donor who received the yellow fever vaccine.

J is TRBJ2-7 and V is TRBV29-1, with D hard to call. The CDR3 loop spans 13 amino acids. Deletions cut 7 bases from V and 2 bases from J, with 15 bases between. Germline CDR1 reads SQVTM; CDR2 reads ANQGSEA. The CDR3 sequence: CSAGHSTTYEQYF. CDR3 nucleotide sequence: TGCAGCGCCGGTCACAGTACCACCTACGAGCAGTACTTC.

This chain connects TRBV6-2 or TRBV6-3 to TRBJ2-2, with D hard to call. CDR3 size: 13 residues. Trimming removed 2 bases from V and 5 bases from J, with 6 bases in between. Per germline, CDR1 MNHEY and CDR2 SVGEGT. The CDR3 bases are TGTGCCAGCAGTTACGCCCGGACCGGGGAGCTGTTTTTT. It translates to CASSYARTGELFF.

The chain employs TRBV5-5 and TRBJ1-2; a possible D gene is TRBD1 (5 bases). The V end was cut by 4 bases, the J end by 2 bases, with 15 bases between. Looked up from germline, CDR1 is SGHKS and CDR2 is YYEKEE (reference sequence). The CDR3 has 15 residues. The CDR3 reads CASSLLAGPNYGYTF. The CDR3, as DNA: TGTGCCAGCAGCCTACTGGCGGGACCAAACTATGGCTACACCTTC.

The chain is built from TRBV29-1 and TRBJ2-7; D is undetermined. V lost 1 base, J lost 2 bases, and 12 bases lay in between. Germline V gene data show CDR1 as SQVTM and CDR2 as ANQGSEA. This CDR3 comprises 14 residues. The CDR3 loop is CSVEVGFHPYEQYF. The CDR3 DNA reads TGCAGCGTTGAAGTAGGGTTCCATCCCTACGAGCAGTACTTC.

V usage is TRBV1 and J usage is TRBJ1-4; the D call in the table, TRBD1, was not verified against the DNA. TRBV1 is a pseudogene locus. This CDR3 spans 16 amino acids. CDR3 amino acids: CTSSQDGTATNEKLFF. The CDR3, as DNA: TGCACCAGCAGCCAGGATGGGACAGCAACTAATGAAAAACTGTTTTTT.

The chain has TRBV12-3 or TRBV12-4 and TRBJ1-5, with a weak D call TRBD1 (6 bases). The CDR3 runs 13 residues. V dropped 6 bases and J dropped 8 bases, with 14 bases sitting between them. The CDR3 region is CASRSTGQEPQHF. DNA of the CDR3: TGTGCCAGCAGGTCTACAGGGCAGGAGCCCCAGCATTTT.

On this clonotype itself: One base away lies a much larger clone, so this may be a sequencing read error. This sequence joins TRBV6-5 and TRBJ1-2; D may be TRBD1 (5 bases). This CDR3 contains 12 residues. From germline, CDR1 is MNHEY and CDR2 SVGAGI. The CDR3 loop is CTSSYGGEGYTF. The DNA of the CDR3 is TGTACCAGCAGTTACGGGGGGGAAGGCTACACCTTC.

V usage is TRBV5-1 and J usage is TRBJ2-1; maybe TRBD2 (6 bases). Germline CDR1 is SGHRS and CDR2 is YFSETQ. The CDR3 consists of 11 residues. V lost 4 bases and J 14 bases, leaving 13 bases between the germline ends. CDR3 nucleotide sequence: TGCGCCAGCAGCCGGGACTTTATGGAGTTCTTC. It is translated as CASSRDFMEFF.

J is TRBJ1-2 and V is TRBV9; D is unclear. CDR1 and CDR2 from the germline V gene are SGDLS and YYNGEE. The germline V and J ends were trimmed by 3 bases and 5 bases, with 11 bases remaining between them. The CDR3 consists of 13 residues. CDR3 region: CASSDDGEYGYTF. The CDR3 DNA is TGTGCCAGCAGCGACGACGGAGAGTATGGCTACACCTTC.

This clonotype showed up just a few times. This chain connects TRBV21-1 to TRBJ1-5; the listed D gene, TRBD1, was not tested against the DNA. TRBV21-1 is a known pseudogene. The CDR3 spans 16 residues. DNA for the CDR3: TGTGCCAGCAGCAAAGAGGCCCCCGATAGCAATCAGCCCCAGCATTTT. Translated: CASSKEAPDSNQPQHF.

The chain has TRBV15 and TRBJ1-5; D gene ambiguous. The CDR3 has 14 amino acids. Trimming cost V 0 bases and J 1 base, with 4 bases left between them. The germline V gene has CDR1 LNHNV and CDR2 YYDKDF (reference sequence). Written as DNA, the CDR3 is TGTGCCACCAGCAGAGAAGACAGCAATCAGCCCCAGCATTTT. Its protein is CATSREDSNQPQHF.

This chain links TRBV24-1 with TRBJ2-1; a possible D gene is TRBD2 (5 bases). The CDR3 is 15 residues long. Trimming took 4 bases from V and 4 from J, leaving 13 bases between them. Germline values: CDR1 KGHDR, CDR2 SFDVKD. The CDR3 bases are TGTGCCACCAGTGACTCGGGAACCGGTTACAATGAGCAGTTCTTC. This encodes CATSDSGTGYNEQFF.

This chain links TRBV7-2 with TRBJ1-4, with D uncertain. V was trimmed by 0 bases and J by 5 bases, leaving 7 bases between them. Germline assignment: CDR1 SGHTA and CDR2 FQGNSA. This CDR3 is built from 14 residues. This chain's CDR3 is CASSLAGPNEKLFF. The CDR3 DNA is TGTGCCAGCAGCTTAGCCGGGCCAAATGAAAAACTGTTTTTT.

This clonotype was seen only a few times. At one end, the junction sequence differs from germline, possibly due to a read error. The CDR3 region has the DNA TGTGCTAGCAGCTTAGGATCTGGCCAAGAGACCCAGTACTTC. It yields the protein CASSLGSGQETQYF. V gene TRBV7-6 combines with J gene TRBJ2-5; D remains unclear. Germline V gene lookup returns CDR1 SGHVS and CDR2 FNYEAQ. The CDR3 has 14 amino acids.

This sequence joins TRBV11-1 and TRBJ2-5; 9 bases line up with TRBD2. Germline V gives CDR1 SGHAT, CDR2 FQDESV (reference sequence). V lost 1 base, J lost 0 bases, and 3 bases stayed unmatched. This CDR3 has 16 residues. CDR3 loop: CASSLGLAGYQETQYF. The CDR3 nucleotides read TGTGCCAGCAGCTTAGGTCTAGCGGGATACCAAGAGACCCAGTACTTC.

The chain combines TRBV7-3 with TRBJ2-2; D gene unclear. The germline V gene has CDR1 SGHTA and CDR2 FQGTGA. The germline V and J ends were trimmed by 1 base and 6 bases, with 3 bases remaining between them. The CDR3 sequence is 12 residues long. CDR3 coding DNA: TGTGCCAGCAGCTTAAGCGCCGGGGAGCTGTTTTTT. It is translated as CASSLSAGELFF.

The CDR3 region is CATSTRDTSQKLFF. The CDR3, as DNA: TGTGCCACCAGCACCCGGGACACCTCTCAAAAACTGTTTTTT. The V call is TRBV15, the J call TRBJ1-4, with a weak D call TRBD1 (6 bases). Germline V lookup: CDR1 LNHNV, CDR2 YYDKDF (reference sequence). Trimming cost V 4 bases and J 9 bases, with 15 bases left between them. The CDR3 length is 14 residues.

The table lists this clonotype with a few counts. The V gene is TRBV6-1, the J gene TRBJ1-1; D is undetermined. Germline V gene lookup returns CDR1 MNHNS and CDR2 SASEGT. The length of the CDR3 is 13 residues. Trimming took off 8 bases at V and 0 bases at J, with 10 bases between the two ends. The CDR3 bases are TGTGCCAGCCTTCGGGGTATGAACACTGAAGCTTTCTTT. It codes for CASLRGMNTEAFF.